This T cell receptor (beta chain) comes out of a study of PD-1 blockade in classical Hodgkin lymphoma. Whole-study context: Nivolumab was administered to patients intravenously at 3 mg/kg every 2 weeks. Study conclusions and caveats: Nothing has yet pinned down what causes the repertoire differences, possibly disease activity or prior therapy. There was a significant rise in CD4+ TCR diversity by C4D1, with no such rise for CD8+.

Assay: immunoSEQ multiplex PCR; the TCRdb copy retains only in-frame clones and omits some. The sample gives 39,000 or so clones, about 86% of which show up once; more than 5.5% is in the top ten. Details on this clone: Its antigen is as yet unknown.

Every patient had relapsed following autologous stem cell transplantation, and cohorts differed in brentuximab vedotin exposure. CDR3 length: 15 amino acids. Per the germline V gene, CDR1 is LGHNA and CDR2 is YNFKEQ. V was trimmed by 0 bases and J by 0 bases, leaving 8 bases between them. This clonotype originated in a human donor with classical Hodgkin lymphoma. The chain is built from TRBV4-2 and TRBJ1-1; D unclear. The sequencing here drew on peripheral blood mononuclear cells (PBMCs), taken before the second cycle of nivolumab. The CDR3 loop reads CASSQDSRLNTEAFF. The CDR3 DNA sequence: TGTGCCAGCAGCCAAGATAGCCGGCTGAACACTGAAGCTTTCTTT.